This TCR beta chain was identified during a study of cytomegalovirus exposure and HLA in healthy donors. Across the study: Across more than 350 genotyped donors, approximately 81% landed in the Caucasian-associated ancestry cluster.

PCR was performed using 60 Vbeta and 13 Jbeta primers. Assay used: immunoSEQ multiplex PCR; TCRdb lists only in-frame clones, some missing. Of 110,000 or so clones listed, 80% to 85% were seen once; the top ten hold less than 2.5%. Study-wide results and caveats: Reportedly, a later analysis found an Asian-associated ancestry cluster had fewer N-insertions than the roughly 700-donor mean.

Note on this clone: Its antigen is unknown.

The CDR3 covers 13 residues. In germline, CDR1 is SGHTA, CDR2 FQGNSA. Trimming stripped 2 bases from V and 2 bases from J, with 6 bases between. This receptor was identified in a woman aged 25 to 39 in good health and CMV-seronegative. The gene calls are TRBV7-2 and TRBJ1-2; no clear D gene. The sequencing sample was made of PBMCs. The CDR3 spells CASSLRGNYGYTF. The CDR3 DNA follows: TGTGCCAGCAGCTTAAGAGGCAACTATGGCTACACCTTC. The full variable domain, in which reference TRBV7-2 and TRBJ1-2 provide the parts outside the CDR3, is GAGVSQSPSNKVTEKGKDVELRCDPISGHTALYWYRQSLGQGLEFLIYFQGNSAPDKSGLPSDRFSAERTGGSVSTLTIQRTQQEDSAVYLCASSLRGNYGYTFGSGTRLTVV.